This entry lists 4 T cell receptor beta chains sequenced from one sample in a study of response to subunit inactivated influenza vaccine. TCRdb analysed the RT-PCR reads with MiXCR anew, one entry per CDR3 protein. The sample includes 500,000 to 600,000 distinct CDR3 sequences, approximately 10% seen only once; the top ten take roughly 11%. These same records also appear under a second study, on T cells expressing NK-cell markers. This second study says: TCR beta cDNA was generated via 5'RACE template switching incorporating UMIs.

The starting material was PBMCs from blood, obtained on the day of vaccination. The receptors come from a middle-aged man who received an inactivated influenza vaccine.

The CDR3 region is CSASPGTGRSPGELFF. The CDR3 region has the DNA TGCAGTGCAAGTCCCGGGACAGGGCGGTCACCCGGGGAGCTGTTTTTT. The chain joins TRBV20-1 to TRBJ2-2, with 9 bases lining up with TRBD1. V was clipped by 6 bases and J by 6 bases; unmatched bases: 14. This CDR3 spans 16 amino acids. Germline lookup yields CDR1 DFQATT and CDR2 SNEGSKA (reference sequence).

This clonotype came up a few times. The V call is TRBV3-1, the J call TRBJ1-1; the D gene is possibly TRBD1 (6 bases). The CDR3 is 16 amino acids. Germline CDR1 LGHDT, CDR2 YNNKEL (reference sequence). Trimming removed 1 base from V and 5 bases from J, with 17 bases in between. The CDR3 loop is CASSQAPLGGRTEAFF. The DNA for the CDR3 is TGTGCCAGCAGCCAAGCTCCCCTGGGGGGGCGAACTGAAGCTTTCTTT.

The CDR3 nucleotides read TGTGCCAGCAGCTTAGGGAACGGGGAGCTGTTTTTT. Translated, it gives CASSLGNGELFF. The rearrangement joins TRBV7-2 to TRBJ2-2; no definite D call. The V end was cut by 1 base, the J end by 7 bases, with 4 bases between. This CDR3 spans 12 amino acids. The germline V gene encodes CDR1 SGHTA and CDR2 FQGNSA.

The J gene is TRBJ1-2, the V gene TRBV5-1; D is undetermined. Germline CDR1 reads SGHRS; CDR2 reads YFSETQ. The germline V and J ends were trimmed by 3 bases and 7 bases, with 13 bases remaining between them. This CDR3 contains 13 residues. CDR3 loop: CASSSGRMVGYTF. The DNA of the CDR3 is TGCGCCAGCAGCTCCGGCCGGATGGTTGGCTACACCTTC.